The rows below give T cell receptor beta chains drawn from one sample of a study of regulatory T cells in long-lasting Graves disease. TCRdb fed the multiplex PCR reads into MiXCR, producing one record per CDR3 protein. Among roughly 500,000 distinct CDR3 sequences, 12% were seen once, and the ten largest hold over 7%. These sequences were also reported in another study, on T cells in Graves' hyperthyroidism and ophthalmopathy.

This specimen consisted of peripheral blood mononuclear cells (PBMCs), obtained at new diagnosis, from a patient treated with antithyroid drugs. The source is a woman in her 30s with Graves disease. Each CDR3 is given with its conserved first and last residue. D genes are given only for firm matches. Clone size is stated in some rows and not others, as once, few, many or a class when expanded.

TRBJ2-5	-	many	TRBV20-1	TGCAGTGCTAGGCAAGACATCTTCCAAGAGACCCAGTACTTC	CSARQDIFQETQYF
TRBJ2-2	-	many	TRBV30	TGTGCCTGGAGATGGCAGGGACCCGGGGAGCTGTTTTTT	CAWRWQGPGELFF
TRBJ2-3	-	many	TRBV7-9	TGTGCCAGCAGCTTATCCCACGGGAGCACAGATACGCAGTATTTT	CASSLSHGSTDTQYF
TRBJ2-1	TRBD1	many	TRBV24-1	TGTGCCACCAGTGATATGGACAGGTACAATGAGCAGTTCTTC	CATSDMDRYNEQFF
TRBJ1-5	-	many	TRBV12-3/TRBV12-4	TGTGCCAGCAGTCCACAGAGTTACAATCAGCCCCAGCATTTT	CASSPQSYNQPQHF
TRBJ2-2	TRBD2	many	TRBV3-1	TGTGCCAGCACTCAAATTAGCGGGAAGGAGCTGTTTTTT	CASTQISGKELFF
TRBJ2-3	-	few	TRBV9	TGTGCCAGCAGCGATAGTCTTACTTCTAGCACAGATACGCAGTATTTT	CASSDSLTSSTDTQYF
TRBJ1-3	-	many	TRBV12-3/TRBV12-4	TGTGCCAGCAGTTTACGGCAGTTAAACACCATATATTTT	CASSLRQLNTIYF
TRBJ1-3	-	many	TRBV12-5	TGTGCTAGTGGTTTGGATCCAGGGGCATCTGGAAACACCATATATTTT	CASGLDPGASGNTIYF
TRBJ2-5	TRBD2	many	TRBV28	TGTGCCAGCTCAGCGGGACTAGCGGGAGGAGAGACCCAGTACTTC	CASSAGLAGGETQYF
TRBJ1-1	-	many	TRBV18	TGTGCCAGCTCCTCACAAGGGGGACGGATGAACACTGAAGCTTTCTTT	CASSSQGGRMNTEAFF
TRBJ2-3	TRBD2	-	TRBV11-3	TGTGCCAGCAGACCCCATAGCGGGAGCAATTCGGATACGCAGTATTTT	CASRPHSGSNSDTQYF
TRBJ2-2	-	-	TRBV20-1	TGCAGTGTACGGCGATTCGAATTATCCGGGGAGCTGTTTTTT	CSVRRFELSGELFF
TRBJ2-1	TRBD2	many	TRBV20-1	TGCAGTGCTAGAAATTCAGGGGGAGTTTCCAGAGCGGGAGGGTGGTACAATGAGCAGTTCTTC	CSARNSGGVSRAGGWYNEQFF
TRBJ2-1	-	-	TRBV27	TGTGCCAGCAGTTTGAATGTCCGCTTTGAGCAGTTCTTC	CASSLNVRFEQFF